The 15 T cell receptor beta chains in this list originate from one sample, sequenced in a study of OX40 agonist ivuxolimab in advanced cancers. Generated by immunoSEQ multiplex PCR, the TCRdb table keeps only in-frame clones and is missing some. Here the sample spans some 31,000 clones, around 87% being singletons. The sequenced sample was CD4+ or CD8+ T cells sorted from blood, obtained in a trial of the OX40 agonist ivuxolimab. Receptors were obtained from an adult with an advanced solid tumor such as melanoma, head and neck, liver or kidney cancer.

This chain links TRBV5-6 with TRBJ2-5; 7 positions match TRBD2. The germline gives CDR1 SGHDT, CDR2 YYEEEE. The CDR3 extends over 17 amino acids. The V gene end was trimmed by 0 bases and the J gene end by 3 bases; junction bases not matched to a gene: 11. The CDR3 reads CASSLDGVWTREETQYF. DNA of the CDR3: TGTGCCAGCAGCTTGGACGGTGTATGGACTAGGGAAGAGACCCAGTACTTC.

The CDR3 region is CASSFGTLAGGPTGELFF. In DNA, the CDR3 is TGTGCCAGCAGTTTTGGGACCCTAGCGGGAGGGCCCACCGGGGAGCTGTTTTTT. This chain links TRBV27 with TRBJ2-2; 12 nucleotides line up with TRBD2. The CDR3 runs to 18 residues. The germline gives CDR1 MNHEY, CDR2 SMNVEV (reference sequence). Germline trimming cut 3 bases from V and 4 bases from J; bases unmatched to any gene: 9.

This clone is a singleton in its sample. V usage is TRBV10-3 and J usage is TRBJ1-2; TRBD1 matches at 7 bases. With 6 bases clipped from V and 1 base from J, the junction kept 5 bases outside the gene matches. Germline lookup yields CDR1 ENHRY and CDR2 SYGVKD. The CDR3 length is 14 residues. The CDR3, as DNA: TGTGCCATCAGAACCGGGACAGTTAACTATGGCTACACCTTC. Amino acid sequence: CAIRTGTVNYGYTF.

The rearrangement joins TRBV19 to TRBJ2-3; D is uncertain. CDR3 length equals 11 residues. Germline V CDR1 and CDR2: LNHDA, SQIVND (reference sequence). V dropped 4 bases and J dropped 6 bases, with 5 bases sitting between them. Here the CDR3 reads CASSRRDTQYF. The CDR3 coding sequence is TGTGCCAGTAGTAGGCGGGATACGCAGTATTTT. The full variable domain, completed using reference TRBV19 and TRBJ2-3, is DGGITQSPKYLFRKEGQNVTLSCEQNLNHDAMYWYRQDPGQGLRLIYYSQIVNDFQKGDIAEGYSVSREKKESFPLTVTSAQKNPTAFYLCASSRRDTQYFGPGTRLTVL.

The chain carries TRBV5-5 and TRBJ1-2; D unclear. The germline V and J ends were trimmed by 4 bases and 4 bases, with 14 bases remaining between them. Germline CDR1 SGHKS, CDR2 YYEKEE (reference sequence). This CDR3 has 14 amino acids. The CDR3 is CASSLGLSPYGYTF. As DNA, the CDR3 is TGTGCCAGCAGCCTAGGACTTAGCCCCTATGGCTACACCTTC.

V gene TRBV7-6 combines with J gene TRBJ2-7; 7 nucleotides agree with TRBD1. Unmatched junction bases numbered 10, after V lost 5 bases and J lost 0 bases. The CDR3 covers 16 residues. The germline V gene has CDR1 SGHVS and CDR2 FNYEAQ. CDR3 DNA sequence: TGTGCCAGCAGCCCATATTTGGACAGGAGCTCCTACGAGCAGTACTTC. It specifies CASSPYLDRSSYEQYF.

Only one count was recorded for this clone. V and J are TRBV4-2 and TRBJ2-7; D may correspond to TRBD1 or TRBD2 (5 bases each). V lost 0 bases to trimming and J lost 0 bases, with 9 bases between them. The V gene's germline CDR1 is LGHNA and CDR2 YNFKEQ. This CDR3 has 15 residues. CDR3 sequence: CASSQDWDASYEQYF. The CDR3 nucleotides are TGTGCCAGCAGCCAAGACTGGGACGCCTCCTACGAGCAGTACTTC.

The V call is TRBV28, the J call TRBJ2-7, with no clear D. The germline gives CDR1 MDHEN, CDR2 SYDVKM. This CDR3 contains 13 residues. Trimming stripped 3 bases from V and 2 bases from J, with 8 bases between. DNA of the CDR3: TGTGCCAGCAGTTTTGACTTCACCTACGAGCAGTACTTC. It is translated as CASSFDFTYEQYF. Looking up the rest from reference TRBV28 and TRBJ2-7 gives the full variable domain: DVKVTQSSRYLVKRTGEKVFLECVQDMDHENMFWYRQDPGLGLRLIYFSYDVKMKEKGDIPEGYSVSREKKERFSLILESASTNQTSMYLCASSFDFTYEQYFGPGTRLTVT.

The chain has TRBV4-1 and TRBJ2-7, with 8 bases fitting TRBD1. This CDR3 region has 17 residues. Looked up from germline, CDR1 is MGHRA and CDR2 is YSYEKL. V lost 0 bases, J lost 4 bases, and 11 bases stayed unmatched. The CDR3 sequence: CASSQEGQGRRIYEQYF. DNA of the CDR3: TGCGCCAGCAGCCAAGAAGGACAGGGCAGACGTATATACGAGCAGTACTTC.

This clone has only one observation. This chain joins TRBV5-4 and TRBJ2-1; D is undetermined. CDR1 is SGHNT, CDR2 YYREEE, per germline (reference sequence). This CDR3 region has 15 residues. The V gene lost 4 bases and the J gene lost 6 bases, with 17 bases spanning the gap. The CDR3 loop reads CASSNPSRYVNEQFF. The CDR3 DNA reads TGTGCCAGCAGCAACCCTTCACGGTATGTCAATGAGCAGTTCTTC. Based on the CDR3 plus reference TRBV5-4 and TRBJ2-1, the full variable domain is ETGVTQSPTHLIKTRGQQVTLRCSSQSGHNTVSWYQQALGQGPQFIFQYYREEENGRGNFPPRFSGLQFPNYSSELNVNALELDDSALYLCASSNPSRYVNEQFFGPGTRLTVL.

Notes on this clone: At one end, the junction sequence differs from germline, possibly due to a read error. The chain uses TRBV5-1 and TRBJ1-4; D call uncertain. The germline CDR1 and CDR2 sequences are SGHRS and YFSETQ. The CDR3 length is 15 residues. CDR3 sequence (DNA): TGCGCCAGCCACAGATCGGGGTCAACAAATGAAAAACTGTTTTTT. Translated: CASHRSGSTNEKLFF. Filled out from reference TRBV5-1 and TRBJ1-4, the complete variable domain reads KAGVTQTPRYLIKTRGQQVTLSCSPISGHRSVSWYQQTPGQGLQFLFEYFSETQRNKGNFPGRFSGRQFSNSRSEMNVSTLELGDSALYLCASHRSGSTNEKLFFGSGTQLSVL.

The gene calls are TRBV11-2 and TRBJ1-1; 7 bases match TRBD1. The CDR3 has 14 residues. Per the germline V gene, CDR1 is SGHAT and CDR2 is FQNNGV. V lost 5 bases, J lost 3 bases, and 6 bases stayed unmatched. CDR3 region: CASSQAGGDTEAFF. DNA of the CDR3: TGTGCCAGCAGCCAAGCAGGGGGGGACACTGAAGCTTTCTTT.

The chain is built from TRBV6-1 and TRBJ2-3; D is ambiguous. The CDR3 runs to 16 residues. CDR1 MNHNS and CDR2 SASEGT come from the germline V gene. Trimming took 2 bases from V and 0 from J, leaving 12 bases between them. The CDR3 DNA reads as TGTGCCAGCAGTGAACGAACTCGCGGCAGCACAGATACGCAGTATTTT. Amino acid sequence: CASSERTRGSTDTQYF.

CDR3 loop: CASSEQGGENQPQHF. Here the CDR3 DNA reads TGTGCCAGCAGTGAACAGGGGGGAGAAAATCAGCCCCAGCATTTT. The chain has TRBV6-1 and TRBJ1-5; TRBD1 matches 7 bases. The CDR3 sequence is 15 residues long. With V trimmed by 2 bases and J by 4 bases, 5 bases remained unmatched. Germline lookup yields CDR1 MNHNS and CDR2 SASEGT.

This rearrangement joins TRBV29-1 to TRBJ2-3; D perhaps matches TRBD2 (5 bases). This CDR3 has 12 residues. CDR1 SQVTM and CDR2 ANQGSEA come from the germline V gene. V was cut by 7 bases and J by 6 bases, with 14 bases left in between. CDR3 amino acids: CSGGDLPDTQYF. The CDR3 nucleotides are TGCAGCGGGGGAGACTTGCCCGATACGCAGTATTTT.